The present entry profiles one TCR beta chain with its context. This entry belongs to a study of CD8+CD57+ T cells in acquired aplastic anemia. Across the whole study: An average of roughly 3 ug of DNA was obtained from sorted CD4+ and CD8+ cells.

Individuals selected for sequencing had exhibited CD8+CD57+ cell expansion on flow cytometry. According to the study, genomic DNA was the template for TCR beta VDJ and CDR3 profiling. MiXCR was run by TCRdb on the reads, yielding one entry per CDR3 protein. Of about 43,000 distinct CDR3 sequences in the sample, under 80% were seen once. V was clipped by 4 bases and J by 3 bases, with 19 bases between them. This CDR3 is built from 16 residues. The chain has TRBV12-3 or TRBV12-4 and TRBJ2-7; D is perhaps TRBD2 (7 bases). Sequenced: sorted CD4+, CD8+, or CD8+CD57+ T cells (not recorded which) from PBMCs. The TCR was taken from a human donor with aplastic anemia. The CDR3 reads CASSYSRAGAFYEQYF. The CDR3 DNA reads TGTGCCAGCAGTTACTCGAGGGCGGGGGCGTTCTACGAGCAGTACTTC.